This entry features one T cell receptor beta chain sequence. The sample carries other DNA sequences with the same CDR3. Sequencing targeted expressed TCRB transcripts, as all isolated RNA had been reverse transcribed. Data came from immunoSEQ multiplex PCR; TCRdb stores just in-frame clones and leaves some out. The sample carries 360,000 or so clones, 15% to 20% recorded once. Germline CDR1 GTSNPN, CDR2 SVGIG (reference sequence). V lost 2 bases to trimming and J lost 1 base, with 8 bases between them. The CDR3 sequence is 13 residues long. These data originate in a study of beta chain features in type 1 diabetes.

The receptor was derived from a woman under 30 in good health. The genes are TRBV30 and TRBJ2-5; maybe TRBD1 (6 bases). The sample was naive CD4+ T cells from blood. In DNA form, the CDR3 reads TGTGCCTGGAGTCCGACAGGCCAAGAGACCCAGTACTTC. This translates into CAWSPTGQETQYF.